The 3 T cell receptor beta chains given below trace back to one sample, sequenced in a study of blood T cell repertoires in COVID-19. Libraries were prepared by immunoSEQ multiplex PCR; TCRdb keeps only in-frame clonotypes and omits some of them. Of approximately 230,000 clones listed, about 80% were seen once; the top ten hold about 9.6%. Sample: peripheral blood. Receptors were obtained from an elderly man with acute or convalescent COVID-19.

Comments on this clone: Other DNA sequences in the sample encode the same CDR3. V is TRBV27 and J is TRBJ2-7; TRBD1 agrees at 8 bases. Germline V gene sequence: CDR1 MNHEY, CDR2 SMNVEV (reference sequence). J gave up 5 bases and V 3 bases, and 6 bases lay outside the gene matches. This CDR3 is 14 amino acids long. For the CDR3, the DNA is TGTGCCAGCAGTTTTCTTCGACAGGGGCACGAGCAGTACTTC. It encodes CASSFLRQGHEQYF.

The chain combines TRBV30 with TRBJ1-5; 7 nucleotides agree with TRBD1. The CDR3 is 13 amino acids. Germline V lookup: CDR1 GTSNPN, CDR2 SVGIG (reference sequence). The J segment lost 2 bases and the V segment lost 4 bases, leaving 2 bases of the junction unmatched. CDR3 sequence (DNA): TGTGCCTGGACTCAGGGGGGCAATCAGCCCCAGCATTTT. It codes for CAWTQGGNQPQHF.

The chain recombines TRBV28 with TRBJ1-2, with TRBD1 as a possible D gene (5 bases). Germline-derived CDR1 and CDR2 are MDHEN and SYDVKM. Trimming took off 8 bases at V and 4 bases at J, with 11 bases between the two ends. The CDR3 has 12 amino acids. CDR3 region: CASAGGTYGYTF. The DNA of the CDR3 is TGTGCCAGCGCGGGGGGGACCTATGGCTACACCTTC.